The sequence of this T cell receptor beta chain was determined in a study of shared T cell receptors in the human thymus. CDR1 and CDR2 (germline): SGHDN, FVKESK. The CDR3 is 23 residues long. J was trimmed by 7 bases and V by 4 bases; bases with no gene match: 29. Profiling relied on immunoSEQ multiplex PCR, and the TCRdb table lists in-frame clones only, not all of them. Counted here are hundreds of thousands of clones, 80% to 90% occurring once; the ten biggest clones make up 0.0094%. The same specimen was also included in a second study, on human thymus T cells. In that study: Healthy Finnish infants undergoing corrective surgery for congenital heart defects were used as donors. Resections were taken during corrective heart surgery, and the thymus tissue came from these. There were highly overlapping thymic repertoires among unrelated individuals, as related research reported.

The sequence was collected from a boy under two years old with a congenital heart defect. The chain recombines TRBV14 with TRBJ2-1; 12 bases agree with TRBD2. Sequencing input: thymocytes. The CDR3 sequence: CASSLTNSQPPGLAGARRNEQFF. CDR3 coding DNA: TGTGCCAGCAGCCTTACGAACTCACAGCCACCGGGACTAGCGGGTGCACGTCGGAATGAGCAGTTCTTC.